The clone carrying this T cell receptor (beta chain) was observed many times. The V end was cut by 5 bases, the J end by 2 bases, with 10 bases between. CDR1 and CDR2 from the germline V gene are DFQATT and SNEGSKA (reference sequence). The CDR3 is 13 residues long. Amplification of TCR alpha and beta CDR3 regions from RNA used iRepertoire nested multiplex PCR. MiXCR was run by TCRdb on the multiplex PCR reads, yielding one entry per CDR3 protein. Of about 190,000 distinct CDR3 sequences listed, around 30% are singletons. The data originate from a study of glioma-infiltrating T cells. The chain has TRBV20-1 and TRBJ1-3, with D perhaps matching TRBD1 (6 bases). The clonotype originates from a human donor with low-grade glioma or glioblastoma, undergoing nonglioma brain surgery, or in good health (not recorded which). The sequenced sample consisted of glioma tissue, nonneoplastic brain tissue, or PBMCs (not recorded which). CDR3 coding DNA: TGCAGTGCTGTGCACAGGGCTGGAAACACCATATATTTT. This codes for CSAVHRAGNTIYF.